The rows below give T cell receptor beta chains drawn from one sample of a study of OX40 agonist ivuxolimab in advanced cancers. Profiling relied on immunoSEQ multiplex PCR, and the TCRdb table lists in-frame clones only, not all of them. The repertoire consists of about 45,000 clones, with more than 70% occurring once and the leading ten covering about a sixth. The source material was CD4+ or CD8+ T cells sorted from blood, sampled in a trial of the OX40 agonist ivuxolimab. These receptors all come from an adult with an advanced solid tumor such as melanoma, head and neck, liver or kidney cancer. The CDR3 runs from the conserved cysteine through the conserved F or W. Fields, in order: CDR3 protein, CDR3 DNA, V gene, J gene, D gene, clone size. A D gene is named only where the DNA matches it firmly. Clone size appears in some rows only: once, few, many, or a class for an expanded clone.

CDR3 protein: CASSVGGMNTEAFF
CDR3 DNA: TGTGCCAGCAGCGTGGGGGGAATGAACACTGAAGCTTTCTTT
V gene: TRBV9
J gene: TRBJ1-1
D gene: NA
clone size: NA

CDR3 protein: CASSAGGQFF
CDR3 DNA: TGTGCCAGCAGTGCGGGTGGGCAGTTCTTC
V gene: TRBV25-1
J gene: TRBJ2-1
D gene: NA
clone size: NA

CDR3 protein: CASRTRGTAYEQYF
CDR3 DNA: TGTGCCAGCAGAACGAGGGGAACCGCCTACGAGCAGTACTTC
V gene: TRBV6-4
J gene: TRBJ2-7
D gene: NA
clone size: NA

CDR3 protein: CASSLGTGELFF
CDR3 DNA: TGTGCCAGCAGTTTAGGAACCGGGGAGCTGTTTTTT
V gene: TRBV27
J gene: TRBJ2-2
D gene: NA
clone size: few

CDR3 protein: CASSSRDRGNYYNEQFF
CDR3 DNA: TGTGCCAGCAGTTCCCGGGACAGGGGTAACTACTACAATGAGCAGTTCTTC
V gene: TRBV27
J gene: TRBJ2-1
D gene: TRBD1
clone size: NA

CDR3 protein: CASSPPGQGLHEQYF
CDR3 DNA: TGTGCCAGCAGCCCCCCGGGACAGGGGCTCCACGAGCAGTACTTC
V gene: TRBV28
J gene: TRBJ2-7
D gene: TRBD1
clone size: NA

CDR3 protein: CASSLRGYQPQHF
CDR3 DNA: TGTGCCAGCAGTTTACGGGGCTACCAGCCCCAGCATTTT
V gene: TRBV28
J gene: TRBJ1-5
D gene: NA
clone size: few

CDR3 protein: CASSPGQGGYGYTF
CDR3 DNA: TGTGCCAGCAGTCCCGGACAGGGTGGCTATGGCTACACCTTC
V gene: TRBV2
J gene: TRBJ1-2
D gene: TRBD1
clone size: NA

CDR3 protein: CASSGGRDRGFRNEQFF
CDR3 DNA: TGCGCCAGCAGCGGCGGTCGGGACAGGGGATTTCGCAATGAGCAGTTCTTC
V gene: TRBV5-1
J gene: TRBJ2-1
D gene: TRBD1
clone size: NA

CDR3 protein: CASSSGPGYEQYF
CDR3 DNA: TGTGCCAGTAGTTCCGGACCGGGCTATGAGCAGTACTTC
V gene: TRBV19
J gene: TRBJ2-7
D gene: NA
clone size: NA

CDR3 protein: CASSSGTGWDTIYF
CDR3 DNA: TGTGCCAGCAGCTCCGGGACAGGGTGGGACACCATATATTTT
V gene: TRBV6-5
J gene: TRBJ1-3
D gene: TRBD1
clone size: NA